The table lists the clone carrying this T cell receptor beta chain with many counts. Via MiXCR, TCRdb re-called the RT-PCR reads, giving one row per CDR3 protein. This sample has roughly 650,000 distinct CDR3 sequences, with around 15% found just once. This specimen belongs to a study of response to subunit inactivated influenza vaccine. The sample here was PBMCs from blood, taken 14 to 15 days before vaccination. The receptor's source is a man in his forties or fifties who received an inactivated influenza vaccine.

DNA of the CDR3: TGTGCCAGCAGCCAACTTCAAACTGGTAATTCACCCCTCCACTTT. Translated: CASSQLQTGNSPLHF. The chain employs TRBV12-3 or TRBV12-4 and TRBJ1-6; no firm D call. The germline V and J ends were trimmed by 6 bases and 6 bases, with 15 bases remaining between them. The CDR3 extends over 15 amino acids.